The T cell receptor beta chain under discussion was sequenced for a study of graft-versus-host responses after intestinal transplantation. Study background: Grafts were multivisceral, liver-intestinal, or isolated intestinal. All of the recipients had induction that used anti-thymocyte globulin, then tacrolimus and steroids for approximately 3 years.

The CDR3 covers 14 residues. From germline, CDR1 is LNHDA and CDR2 SQIVND (reference sequence). V gave up 2 bases and J gave up 0 bases, with 8 bases separating them. The protocol was immunoSEQ multiplex PCR, while the TCRdb copy is restricted to in-frame clones and leaves out a portion. The sample shows approximately 110,000 clones, about 92% of them seen only once. Whole-study findings and limits: Individuals who had graft-donor T cell macrochimerism had allografts that showed high graft-versus-host to host-versus-graft clonal ratios. An association linked early post-transplant HvG declines with peak circulating GvH clone levels.

Of note for this clone: Antigen specificity is unknown.

The specimen was unstimulated CD4+ T cells sorted from spleen or lymph node cells, collected before transplant. The sequence derives from a human donor who was the organ donor for an intestinal transplant. V is TRBV19 and J is TRBJ2-7; D possibly uses TRBD1 or TRBD2 (5 bases each). The DNA for the CDR3 is TGTGCCAGTAGTATATGGGGGAGCTCCTACGAGCAGTACTTC. This sequence encodes CASSIWGSSYEQYF. The full variable domain, in which reference TRBV19 and TRBJ2-7 provide the parts outside the CDR3, is DGGITQSPKYLFRKEGQNVTLSCEQNLNHDAMYWYRQDPGQGLRLIYYSQIVNDFQKGDIAEGYSVSREKKESFPLTVTSAQKNPTAFYLCASSIWGSSYEQYFGPGTRLTVT.